A selection of T cell receptor beta chains follows, all from one sample in a study of identical twins. MiXCR was run by TCRdb on the 5' RACE reads, yielding one entry per CDR3 protein. Of about 720,000 distinct CDR3 sequences listed, more than 6.5% are singletons. This same sample was also part of a study on yellow fever vaccine responses in identical twins.

Input material: PBMCs. Every receptor here comes from a woman aged 18-30 years in good health. Each CDR3 is given with its conserved first and last residue. D genes are given only for firm matches. For some rows the clone size is stated as once, few or many, or as a class when expanded; others skip it.

D	V	size	J	DNA	CDR3
TRBD2	TRBV7-8	NA	TRBJ2-3	TGTGCCAGCAGCTTAGAAGGGACTAGGGGCCCTTTCGGGCAGTATTTT	CASSLEGTRGPFGQYF
NA	TRBV27	many	TRBJ1-6	TGTGCCACGGCGAGTGTGCCTAGGGGAAGGGGTCCTAATTCACCCCTCCACTTT	CATASVPRGRGPNSPLHF
NA	TRBV7-9	few	TRBJ1-2	TGTGCCAGCAGAGTGGATGGCTACACCTTC	CASRVDGYTF
TRBD2	TRBV5-1	many	TRBJ2-1	TGCGCCAGCAGCTTGGCCAGTAGCGGGAGCGCTGAGCAGTTCTTC	CASSLASSGSAEQFF
TRBD1	TRBV27	NA	TRBJ2-7	TGTGCCAGCAGTGCCGACAGGGGAGGTTTATCCTACGAGCAGTACTTC	CASSADRGGLSYEQYF
NA	TRBV3-1	few	TRBJ2-3	TGTGCCAGCAGCCGGCTAGCGAATTCGCTTGTAGATACGCAGTATTTT	CASSRLANSLVDTQYF
TRBD2	TRBV11-2	few	TRBJ2-1	TGTGCCAGCAGCTTAGTCCCGGGACTAGCGGGAGACTACAATGAGCAGTTCTTC	CASSLVPGLAGDYNEQFF
NA	TRBV28	NA	TRBJ1-1	TGTGCCAGCAACCTAAGCGGGGCGAGCACTGAAGCTTTCTTT	CASNLSGASTEAFF
TRBD2	TRBV20-1	few	TRBJ2-7	TGCAGTGCCTCTGGTAGCGGGATGCTGCCCTACGAGCAGTACTTC	CSASGSGMLPYEQYF
TRBD2	TRBV27	NA	TRBJ2-7	TGTGCCAGCAGTTGGGGGGGGACCCCCTACGAGCAGTACTTC	CASSWGGTPYEQYF
TRBD1	TRBV29-1	many	TRBJ1-1	TGCAGCGGACAGGGCACTGAAGCTTTCTTT	CSGQGTEAFF
TRBD2	TRBV6-1	NA	TRBJ2-1	TGTGCCAGCAGTGATCGATGGGGGGGGTACAATGAGCAGTTCTTC	CASSDRWGGYNEQFF
NA	TRBV2	few	TRBJ1-6	TGTGCCAGCAGTGCAGAACAGAGTAATTCACCCCTCCACTTT	CASSAEQSNSPLHF
TRBD1	TRBV4-3	few	TRBJ2-7	TGCGCCAGCAGCCCCTGGACAGGGGGCGCGAACGAGCAGTACTTC	CASSPWTGGANEQYF
TRBD2	TRBV7-9	many	TRBJ2-3	TGTGCCAGCAGCCCCGTGGGGGTAGCGGGGTCAGATACGCAGTATTTT	CASSPVGVAGSDTQYF
NA	TRBV28	NA	TRBJ2-6	TGTGCCATATCAAGGACTAAATACTCCAACTCTTGGGCCAACGTCCTGACTTTC	CAISRTKYSNSWANVLTF
NA	TRBV28	few	TRBJ2-7	TGTGCCAGCAGTTTGTCCAGGGGGGGTAACGAGCAGTACTTC	CASSLSRGGNEQYF
NA	TRBV5-1	NA	TRBJ2-5	TGCGCCAGCAGCTCGGCTCCGGCGTCCCAAGAGACCCAGTACTTC	CASSSAPASQETQYF
NA	TRBV7-2	NA	TRBJ2-1	TGTGCCAGCAGTCAACGGGCAGGGGCAGAGGAGCAGTTCTTC	CASSQRAGAEEQFF
NA	TRBV12-3/TRBV12-4	NA	TRBJ2-5	TGTACCAGCATATCTACCCGGGCTCCTACGCCGGGTGGGGAGACCCAGTACTTC	CTSISTRAPTPGGETQYF
NA	TRBV7-9	NA	TRBJ2-3	TGTGCCAGCAGCATCGAGACCACCTGGCTAGACGCAGATACGCAGTATTTT	CASSIETTWLDADTQYF
TRBD1	TRBV3-1	few	TRBJ2-6	TGTGCCCGCAGACCAAAGACAGGGACCCTGACTGGGGCCAACGTCCTGACTTTC	CARRPKTGTLTGANVLTF
NA	TRBV2	few	TRBJ2-1	TGTGCCAGCAGTGTAGAAGAGGGGGGGACGGAGCAGTTCTTC	CASSVEEGGTEQFF
NA	TRBV6-5	NA	TRBJ2-7	TGTGCCAGCAGTTTACTCGGAGGTTCTGTAGAGCAGTACTTC	CASSLLGGSVEQYF